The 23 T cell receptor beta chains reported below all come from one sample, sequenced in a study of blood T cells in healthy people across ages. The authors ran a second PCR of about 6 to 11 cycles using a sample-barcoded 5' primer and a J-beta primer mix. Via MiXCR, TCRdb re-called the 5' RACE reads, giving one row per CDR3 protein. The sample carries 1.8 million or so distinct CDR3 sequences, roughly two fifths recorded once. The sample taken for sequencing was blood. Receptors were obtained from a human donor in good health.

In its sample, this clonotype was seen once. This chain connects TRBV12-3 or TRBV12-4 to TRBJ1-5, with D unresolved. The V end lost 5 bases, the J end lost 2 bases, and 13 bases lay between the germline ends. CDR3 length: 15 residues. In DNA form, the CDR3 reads TGTGCCAGCAGTCAACGTGAGGAGGGCAATCAGCCCCAGCATTTT. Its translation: CASSQREEGNQPQHF.

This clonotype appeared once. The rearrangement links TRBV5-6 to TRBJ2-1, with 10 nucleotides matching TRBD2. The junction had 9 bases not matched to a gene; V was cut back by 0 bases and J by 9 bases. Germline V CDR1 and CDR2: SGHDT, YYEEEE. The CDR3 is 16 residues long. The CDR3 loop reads CASSLAGLAGEGEQFF. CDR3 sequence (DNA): TGTGCCAGCAGCTTGGCCGGGCTAGCGGGGGAGGGTGAGCAGTTCTTC.

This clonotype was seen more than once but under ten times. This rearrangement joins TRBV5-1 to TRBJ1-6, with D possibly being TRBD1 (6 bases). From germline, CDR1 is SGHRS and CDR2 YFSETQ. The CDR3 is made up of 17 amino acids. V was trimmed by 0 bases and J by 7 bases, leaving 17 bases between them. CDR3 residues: CASSLGGTTGRNSPLHF. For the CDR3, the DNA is TGCGCCAGCAGCTTGGGGGGGACGACAGGAAGAAATTCACCCCTCCACTTT.

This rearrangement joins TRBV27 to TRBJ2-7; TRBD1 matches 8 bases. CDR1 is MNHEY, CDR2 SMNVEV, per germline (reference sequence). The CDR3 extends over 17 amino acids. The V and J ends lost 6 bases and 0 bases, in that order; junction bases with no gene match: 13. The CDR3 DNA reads TGTGCCAGCAGCCCCACCCAACAGGGGGAGACCTCCTACGAGCAGTACTTC. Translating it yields CASSPTQQGETSYEQYF.

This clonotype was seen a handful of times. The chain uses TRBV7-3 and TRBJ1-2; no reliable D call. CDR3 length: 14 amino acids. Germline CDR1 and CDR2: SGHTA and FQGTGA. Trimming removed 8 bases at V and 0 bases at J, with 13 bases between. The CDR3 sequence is CASSEGTTNYGYTF. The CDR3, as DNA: TGTGCCAGCTCGGAGGGCACAACTAACTATGGCTACACCTTC.

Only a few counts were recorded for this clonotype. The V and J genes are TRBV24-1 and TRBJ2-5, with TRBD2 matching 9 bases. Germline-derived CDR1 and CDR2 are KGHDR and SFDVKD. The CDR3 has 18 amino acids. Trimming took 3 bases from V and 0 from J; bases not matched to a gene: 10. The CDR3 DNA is TGTGCCACCAGTGATCCGACAGCCGGGACTAGCTACCAAGAGACCCAGTACTTC. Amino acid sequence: CATSDPTAGTSYQETQYF.

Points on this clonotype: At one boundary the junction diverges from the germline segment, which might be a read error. This chain's CDR3 is CASSSPGAYGQYF. The CDR3 DNA reads TGTGCCAGCAGTTCCCCAGGGGCCTACGGGCAGTACTTC. This rearrangement joins TRBV28 to TRBJ2-7; a possible D gene is TRBD1 (6 bases). The CDR3 is 13 amino acids. Germline assignment: CDR1 MDHEN and CDR2 SYDVKM.

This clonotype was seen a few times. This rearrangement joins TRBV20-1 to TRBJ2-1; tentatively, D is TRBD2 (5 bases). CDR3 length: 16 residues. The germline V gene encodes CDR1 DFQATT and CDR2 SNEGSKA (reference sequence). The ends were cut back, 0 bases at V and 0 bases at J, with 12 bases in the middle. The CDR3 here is CSARDPQRSSYNEQFF. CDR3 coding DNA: TGCAGTGCTAGAGATCCTCAGCGGAGCTCCTACAATGAGCAGTTCTTC.

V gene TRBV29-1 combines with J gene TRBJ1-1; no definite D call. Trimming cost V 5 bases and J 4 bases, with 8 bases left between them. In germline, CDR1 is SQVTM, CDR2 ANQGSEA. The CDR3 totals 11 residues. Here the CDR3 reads CSVKRGTEAFF. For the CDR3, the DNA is TGCAGCGTTAAACGGGGCACTGAAGCTTTCTTT.

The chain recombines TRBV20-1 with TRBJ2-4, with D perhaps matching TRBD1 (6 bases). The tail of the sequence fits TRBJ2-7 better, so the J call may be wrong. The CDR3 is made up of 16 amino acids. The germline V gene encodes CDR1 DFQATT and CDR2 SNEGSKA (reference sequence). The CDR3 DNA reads TGCAGTGCTTCTGACCTCTTCCAGGGGAAAGGGTACGAGCAGTACTTC. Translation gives CSASDLFQGKGYEQYF.

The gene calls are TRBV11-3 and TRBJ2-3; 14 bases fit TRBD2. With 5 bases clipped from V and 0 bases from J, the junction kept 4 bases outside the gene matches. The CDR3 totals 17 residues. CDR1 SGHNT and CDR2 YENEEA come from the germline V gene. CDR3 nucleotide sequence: TGTGCCAGCAGCGCACGGACTAGCGGGGGGAGCACAGATACGCAGTATTTT. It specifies CASSARTSGGSTDTQYF.

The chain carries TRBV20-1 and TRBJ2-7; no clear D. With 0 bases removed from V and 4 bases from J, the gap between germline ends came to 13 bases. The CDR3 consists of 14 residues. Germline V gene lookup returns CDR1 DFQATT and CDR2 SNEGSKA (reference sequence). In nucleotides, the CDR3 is TGCAGTGCTAGAGATCAAGGGCACCCATACGAGCAGTACTTC. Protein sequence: CSARDQGHPYEQYF.

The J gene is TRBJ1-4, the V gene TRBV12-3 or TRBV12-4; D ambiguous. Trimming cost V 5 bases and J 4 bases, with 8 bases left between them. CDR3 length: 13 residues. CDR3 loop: CASSPQFNEKLFF. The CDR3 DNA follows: TGTGCCAGCAGTCCACAGTTTAATGAAAAACTGTTTTTT.

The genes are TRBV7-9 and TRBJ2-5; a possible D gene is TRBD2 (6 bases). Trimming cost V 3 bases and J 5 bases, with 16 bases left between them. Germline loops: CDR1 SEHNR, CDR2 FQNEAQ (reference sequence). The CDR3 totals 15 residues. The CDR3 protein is CASSFGTSIKETQYF. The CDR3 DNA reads TGTGCCAGCAGCTTTGGTACTAGCATAAAGGAGACCCAGTACTTC.

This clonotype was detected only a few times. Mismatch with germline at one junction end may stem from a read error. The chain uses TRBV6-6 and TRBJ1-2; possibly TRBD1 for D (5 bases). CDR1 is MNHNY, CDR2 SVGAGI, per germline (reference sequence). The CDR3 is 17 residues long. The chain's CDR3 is CASSHSQGGGFNYGYTF. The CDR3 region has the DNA TGTGCCAGCAGTCACTCCCAGGGAGGAGGGTTTAACTATGGCTACACCTTC.

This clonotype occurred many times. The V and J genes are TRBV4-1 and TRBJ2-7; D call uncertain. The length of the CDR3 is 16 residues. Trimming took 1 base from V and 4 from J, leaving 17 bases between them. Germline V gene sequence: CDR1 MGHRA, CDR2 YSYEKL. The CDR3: CASSQGYVGLAYEQYF. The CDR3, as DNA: TGCGCCAGCAGCCAAGGGTATGTAGGGCTGGCTTACGAGCAGTACTTC.

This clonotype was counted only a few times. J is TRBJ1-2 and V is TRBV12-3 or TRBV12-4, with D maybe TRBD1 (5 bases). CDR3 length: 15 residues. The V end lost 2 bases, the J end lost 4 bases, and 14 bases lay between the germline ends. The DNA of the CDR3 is TGTGCCAGCAGTTTATGGTCAGGGATCCCCTATGGCTACACCTTC. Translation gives CASSLWSGIPYGYTF.

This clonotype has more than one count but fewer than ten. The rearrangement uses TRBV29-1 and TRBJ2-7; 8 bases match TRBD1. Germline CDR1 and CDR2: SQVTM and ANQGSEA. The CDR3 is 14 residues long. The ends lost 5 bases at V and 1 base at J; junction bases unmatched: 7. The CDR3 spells CSVSLTGGSYEQYF. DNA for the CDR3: TGCAGCGTTTCCCTCACAGGGGGTTCCTACGAGCAGTACTTC.

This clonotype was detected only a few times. The DNA for the CDR3 is TGTGCCAGCATCGGCTTCTACGAGCAGTACTTC. As protein: CASIGFYEQYF. The chain joins TRBV25-1 to TRBJ2-7; no clear D. Deletions cut 7 bases from V and 3 bases from J, with 7 bases between. This CDR3 has 11 residues. Per germline, CDR1 MGHDK and CDR2 SYGVNS.

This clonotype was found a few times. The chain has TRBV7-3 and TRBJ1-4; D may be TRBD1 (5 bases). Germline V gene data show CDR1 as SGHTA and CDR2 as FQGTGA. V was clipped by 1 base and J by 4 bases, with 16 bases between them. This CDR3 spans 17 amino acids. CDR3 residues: CASSLIIGARDNEKLFF. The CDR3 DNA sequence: TGTGCCAGCAGCTTAATAATAGGGGCCCGGGATAATGAAAAACTGTTTTTT.

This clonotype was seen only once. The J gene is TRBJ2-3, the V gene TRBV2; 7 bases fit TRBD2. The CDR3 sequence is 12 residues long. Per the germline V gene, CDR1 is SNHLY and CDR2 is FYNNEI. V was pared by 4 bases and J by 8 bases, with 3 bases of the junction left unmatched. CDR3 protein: CASSGTSGTQYF. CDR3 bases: TGTGCCAGCAGTGGGACTAGTGGTACGCAGTATTTT.

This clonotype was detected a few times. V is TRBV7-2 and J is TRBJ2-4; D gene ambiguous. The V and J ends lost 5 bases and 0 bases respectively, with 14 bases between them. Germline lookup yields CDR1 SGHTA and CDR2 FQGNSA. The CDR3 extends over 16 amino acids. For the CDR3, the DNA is TGTGCCAGCAGCCCCATGGGCGGTCTAGCCAAAAACATTCAGTACTTC. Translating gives CASSPMGGLAKNIQYF.

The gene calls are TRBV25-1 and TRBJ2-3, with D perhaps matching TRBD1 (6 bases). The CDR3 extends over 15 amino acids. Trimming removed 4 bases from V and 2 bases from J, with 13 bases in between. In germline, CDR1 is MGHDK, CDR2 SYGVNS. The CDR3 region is CASSASDRYTDTQYF. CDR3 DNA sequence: TGTGCCAGCAGTGCCTCGGACAGATACACAGATACGCAGTATTTT.